These T cell receptor beta chains were read from a single sample in a study of molecular identifiers for immune sequencing clone quantification. TCRdb itself ran the PCR reads through MiXCR, one entry per CDR3 protein. The sample includes a few hundred thousand distinct CDR3 sequences, about 25% seen only once; the top ten take approximately 0.76%. Sequenced sample: naive CD8+ T cells from blood, with Jurkat cell RNA spiked in. The receptors were sampled from a human donor in good health. Some libraries in this study had Jurkat cell RNA spiked in. CDR3s include the opening cysteine and the closing phenylalanine or tryptophan. D genes are given only for firm matches. Some rows mark clone size as missing; the rest say once, few, many or name a class of expanded clone.

d_gene: NA; j_gene: TRBJ2-3; v_gene: TRBV7-9; abundance: NA; CDR3nt: TGTGTCAGCAGCTTACCGAACGACTCCCTTGTAGAAGATACGCAGTATTTT; CDR3aa: CVSSLPNDSLVEDTQYF
d_gene: NA; j_gene: TRBJ2-5; v_gene: TRBV9; abundance: NA; CDR3nt: TGTGCCAGCAGCGTAGTTGGGGGGGCAGGGGAGACCCAGTACTTC; CDR3aa: CASSVVGGAGETQYF
d_gene: NA; j_gene: TRBJ2-7; v_gene: TRBV7-8; abundance: NA; CDR3nt: TGTGCCAGCAGCCAGGGCGTTGTCTCCTACGAGCAGTACTTC; CDR3aa: CASSQGVVSYEQYF
d_gene: NA; j_gene: TRBJ1-1; v_gene: TRBV11-2; abundance: NA; CDR3nt: TGTGCCAGCAGCTCGCAAAACCCTAAAGCTTTCTTT; CDR3aa: CASSSQNPKAFF
d_gene: NA; j_gene: TRBJ2-7; v_gene: TRBV27; abundance: many; CDR3nt: TGTGCCAGCAGTTTAAAGGGGGAAGCCTACGAGCAGTACTTC; CDR3aa: CASSLKGEAYEQYF
d_gene: NA; j_gene: TRBJ2-3; v_gene: TRBV4-1; abundance: NA; CDR3nt: TGCGCCAGCAGCCAAGTCGGACCTACAGATACGCTGTATTTT; CDR3aa: CASSQVGPTDTLYF
d_gene: NA; j_gene: TRBJ2-5; v_gene: TRBV5-1; abundance: many; CDR3nt: TGCGCCAGCAGCTTCGTAGAGGGTGTGGGGCCACAAGAGACCCAGTACTTC; CDR3aa: CASSFVEGVGPQETQYF
d_gene: NA; j_gene: TRBJ2-4; v_gene: TRBV7-9; abundance: many; CDR3nt: TGTGCCAGCAGCTTAGTTCTGGGGGCGGCGGACATTCAGTACTTC; CDR3aa: CASSLVLGAADIQYF
d_gene: TRBD1; j_gene: TRBJ1-3; v_gene: TRBV7-6; abundance: NA; CDR3nt: TGTGTCAGCAGCGCCGCAGGGACAGCTGGAAACACCATATATTTT; CDR3aa: CVSSAAGTAGNTIYF
d_gene: TRBD1; j_gene: TRBJ1-1; v_gene: TRBV14; abundance: NA; CDR3nt: TGTGCCAGCAGCTCCTTTGGGACAGGGCATACTGAAGCTTTCTTT; CDR3aa: CASSSFGTGHTEAFF
d_gene: NA; j_gene: TRBJ1-2; v_gene: TRBV19; abundance: few; CDR3nt: TGTGCCAGTATCGGCAGGGGCAATTGGGGCTACACCTTC; CDR3aa: CASIGRGNWGYTF
d_gene: NA; j_gene: TRBJ2-5; v_gene: TRBV6-5; abundance: NA; CDR3nt: TGTGCCAGCAGCTCAACCGGGTCGGCAGAGACCCAGTACTTC; CDR3aa: CASSSTGSAETQYF
d_gene: NA; j_gene: TRBJ2-2; v_gene: TRBV4-1; abundance: few; CDR3nt: TGCGCCAGCAGCCATTGGGGTCTGGGGGACACCGGGGAGCTGTTTTTT; CDR3aa: CASSHWGLGDTGELFF
d_gene: TRBD1; j_gene: TRBJ2-3; v_gene: TRBV28; abundance: few; CDR3nt: TGTGCCAGCAGCCATGGGGGGACAGGGGGCACAGATACGCAGTATTTT; CDR3aa: CASSHGGTGGTDTQYF
d_gene: NA; j_gene: TRBJ2-7; v_gene: TRBV4-3; abundance: few; CDR3nt: TGCGCCAGCAGCCAAACCGAGCTAGCGCCCGTCTACGAGCAGTACTTC; CDR3aa: CASSQTELAPVYEQYF
d_gene: TRBD1; j_gene: TRBJ2-3; v_gene: TRBV27; abundance: NA; CDR3nt: TGTGCCAGCGGGGACAGGATAAGCACAGATACGCAGTATTTT; CDR3aa: CASGDRISTDTQYF
d_gene: TRBD1; j_gene: TRBJ2-7; v_gene: TRBV19; abundance: NA; CDR3nt: TGTGCCAGTAGTGTCCAGGGGGCTCCCTACGAGCAGTACTTC; CDR3aa: CASSVQGAPYEQYF
d_gene: NA; j_gene: TRBJ2-7; v_gene: TRBV27; abundance: NA; CDR3nt: TGTGCCAGCAGTCCCGCGACAGAGTACGAGCAGTACTTC; CDR3aa: CASSPATEYEQYF
d_gene: NA; j_gene: TRBJ2-7; v_gene: TRBV28; abundance: few; CDR3nt: TGTGCCAGCAGTGAATACAGAGCCTCCTACGAGCAGTACTTC; CDR3aa: CASSEYRASYEQYF